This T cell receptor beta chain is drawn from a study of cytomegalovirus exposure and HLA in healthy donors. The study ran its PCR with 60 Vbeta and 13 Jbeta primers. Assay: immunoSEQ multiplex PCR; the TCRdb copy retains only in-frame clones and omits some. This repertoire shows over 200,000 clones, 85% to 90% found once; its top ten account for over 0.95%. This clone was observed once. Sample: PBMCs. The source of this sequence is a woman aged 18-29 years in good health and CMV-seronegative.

The CDR3 DNA reads as TGTGCCAGCAGCTCCGGGAGGGCCTACAATGAGCAGTTCTTC. Translated, it gives CASSSGRAYNEQFF. V gene TRBV7-3 combines with J gene TRBJ2-1; 8 bases line up with TRBD2. The CDR3 contains 14 residues. The V and J ends lost 4 bases and 2 bases, in that order; junction bases with no gene match: 1. Looked up from germline, CDR1 is SGHTA and CDR2 is FQGTGA.